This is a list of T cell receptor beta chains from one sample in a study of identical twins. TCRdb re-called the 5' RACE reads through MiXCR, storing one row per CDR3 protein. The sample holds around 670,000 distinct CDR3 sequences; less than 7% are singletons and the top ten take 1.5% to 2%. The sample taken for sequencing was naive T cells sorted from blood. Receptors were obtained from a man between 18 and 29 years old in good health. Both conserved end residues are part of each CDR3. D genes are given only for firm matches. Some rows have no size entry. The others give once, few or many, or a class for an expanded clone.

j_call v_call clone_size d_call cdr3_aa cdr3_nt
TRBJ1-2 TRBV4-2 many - CASSQVLGSNYGYTF TGTGCCAGCAGCCAAGTATTGGGCAGTAACTATGGCTACACCTTC
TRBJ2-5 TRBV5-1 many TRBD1 CASSPGQKKETQYF TGCGCCAGCAGCCCGGGACAGAAAAAAGAGACCCAGTACTTC
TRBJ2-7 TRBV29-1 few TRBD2 CSVGSGSVGEQYF TGCAGCGTTGGAAGCGGGAGTGTGGGCGAGCAGTACTTC
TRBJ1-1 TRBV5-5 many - CASSLESGWRRAFF TGTGCCAGCAGCTTGGAGTCCGGGTGGCGGAGGGCTTTCTTT
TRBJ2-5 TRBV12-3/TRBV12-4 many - CASSPPLWGNQETQYF TGTGCCAGCAGTCCCCCCTTGTGGGGAAACCAAGAGACCCAGTACTTC
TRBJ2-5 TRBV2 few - CASSASLKETQYF TGTGCCAGCAGTGCTAGCCTAAAAGAGACCCAGTACTTC
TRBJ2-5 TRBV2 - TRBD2 CASRSLAGLAETQYF TGTGCCAGCAGGTCGCTAGCGGGACTTGCGGAGACCCAGTACTTC
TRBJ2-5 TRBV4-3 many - CASSQDVGRSETQYF TGCGCCAGCAGCCAAGACGTCGGCAGGTCAGAGACCCAGTACTTC
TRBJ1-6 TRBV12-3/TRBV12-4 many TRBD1 CASSLGLTGNNSPLHF TGTGCCAGCAGTTTAGGCTTGACAGGGAATAATTCACCCCTCCACTTT
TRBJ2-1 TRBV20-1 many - CSTKGVTSYNEQFF TGCAGCACAAAAGGGGTGACAAGCTACAATGAGCAGTTCTTC
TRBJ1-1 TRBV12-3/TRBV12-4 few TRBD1 CASSLSSGGQAAFF TGTGCCAGCAGTTTAAGCTCAGGGGGCCAGGCAGCTTTCTTT
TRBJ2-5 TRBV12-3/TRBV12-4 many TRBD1 CASSPRGLRETQYF TGTGCCAGCAGCCCAAGGGGGCTGAGGGAGACCCAGTACTTC
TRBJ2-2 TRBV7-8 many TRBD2 CASRAGLAGNTGELFF TGTGCCAGCAGGGCAGGACTAGCGGGAAACACCGGGGAGCTGTTTTTT
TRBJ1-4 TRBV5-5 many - CASSSRTESGGEKLFF TGTGCCAGCAGCTCGCGGACGGAGTCCGGTGGGGAAAAACTGTTTTTT
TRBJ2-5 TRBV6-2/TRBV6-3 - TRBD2 CASTTGLAGETQYF TGTGCCAGCACCACGGGACTAGCGGGTGAGACCCAGTACTTC
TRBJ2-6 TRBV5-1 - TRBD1 CASSSGTVPGANVLTF TGCGCCAGCAGCTCCGGGACAGTCCCCGGGGCCAACGTCCTGACTTTC
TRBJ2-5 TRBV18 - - CASSPERRVVAVTQETQYF TGTGCCAGCTCACCAGAGAGGAGGGTGGTTGCGGTAACGCAAGAGACCCAGTACTTC
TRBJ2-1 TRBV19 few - CASTYTGRINEQFF TGTGCCAGTACCTACACGGGACGAATCAATGAGCAGTTCTTC
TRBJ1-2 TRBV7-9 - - CAGVRDTSHGYTF TGTGCCGGGGTTAGGGACACCTCGCATGGCTACACCTTC
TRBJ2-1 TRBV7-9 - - CASSLVAGPGGNEQFF TGTGCCAGCAGCTTAGTTGCGGGACCCGGGGGCAATGAGCAGTTCTTC
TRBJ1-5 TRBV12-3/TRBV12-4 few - CASSFLDKGQPQHF TGTGCCAGCAGTTTCCTTGACAAGGGTCAGCCCCAGCATTTT
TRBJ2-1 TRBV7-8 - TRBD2 CASSFFPSGSLHNEQFF TGTGCCAGCAGCTTTTTCCCTAGCGGGAGTCTCCACAATGAGCAGTTCTTC
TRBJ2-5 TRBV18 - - CASSPPFRDQETQYF TGTGCCAGCTCACCACCGTTCCGGGATCAAGAGACCCAGTACTTC
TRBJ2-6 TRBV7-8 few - CASSLGGIRSGANVLTF TGTGCCAGCAGCTTAGGCGGGATACGCTCTGGGGCCAACGTCCTGACTTTC
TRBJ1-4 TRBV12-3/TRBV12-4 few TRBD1 CASSPRQGESEKLFF TGTGCCAGCAGTCCCAGACAGGGTGAAAGTGAAAAACTGTTTTTT
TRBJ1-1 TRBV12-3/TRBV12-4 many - CASSLWGSSEAFF TGTGCCAGCAGTTTATGGGGGTCCAGCGAAGCTTTCTTT
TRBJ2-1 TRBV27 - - CASSPTGTSFYNGQFF TGTGCCAGCAGTCCGACCGGGACGTCCTTCTACAATGGGCAGTTCTTC
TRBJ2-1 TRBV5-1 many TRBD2 CASSLELAGGGEQFF TGTGCCAGCAGCTTAGAACTAGCGGGAGGGGGTGAGCAGTTCTTC
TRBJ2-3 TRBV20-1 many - CSARDGWRSLTDTQYF TGCAGTGCTAGAGATGGGTGGCGGAGCCTCACAGATACGCAGTATTTT
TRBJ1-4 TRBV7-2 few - CASSLGVLEKLFF TGTGCCAGCAGCTTAGGGGTGCTAGAAAAACTGTTTTTT
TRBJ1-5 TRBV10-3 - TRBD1 CAISETGTGKQPQHF TGTGCCATCAGTGAGACCGGGACAGGGAAACAGCCCCAGCATTTT
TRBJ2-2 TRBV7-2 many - CASSPTPGTAFF TGTGCCAGCAGCCCTACCCCCGGGACCGCGTTTTTT
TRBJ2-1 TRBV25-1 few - CASSGSFWGGSYNEQFF TGTGCCAGCAGTGGCTCCTTCTGGGGTGGCTCCTACAATGAGCAGTTCTTC
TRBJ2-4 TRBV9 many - CASSVGGELAKNIQYF TGTGCCAGCAGCGTAGGGGGCGAATTAGCCAAAAACATTCAGTACTTC
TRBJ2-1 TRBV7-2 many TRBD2 CASSLGLAGVEFF TGTGCCAGCAGCTTAGGTTTGGCGGGAGTGGAGTTCTTC
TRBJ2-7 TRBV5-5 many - CASRFPGYEQYF TGTGCCAGCAGGTTTCCGGGCTACGAGCAGTACTTC
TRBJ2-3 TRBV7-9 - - CASSLAGDEYF TGTGCCAGCAGCTTGGCTGGGGATGAGTATTTT